Here is one TCR beta chain with its context. CDR3 length: 19 amino acids. Per the germline V gene, CDR1 is MGHRA and CDR2 is YSYEKL. After removal of 1 base from V and 5 bases from J, the junction contained 14 bases not matched to a gene. The data derive from a study of blood T cell repertoires in COVID-19. Sequenced by immunoSEQ multiplex PCR; TCRdb stores in-frame clones only, minus some. The sample consists of about 140,000 clones, approximately 86% of them appearing once. The sequencing sample was made of peripheral blood. The TCR was taken from a human donor in a cohort sampled during active COVID-19. The V and J genes are TRBV4-1 and TRBJ2-1; 10 positions match TRBD2. CDR3 residues: CASSQVWRKRGGLDNEQFF. CDR3 DNA: TGCGCCAGCAGCCAAGTCTGGCGGAAGCGGGGGGGCCTAGACAATGAGCAGTTCTTC.